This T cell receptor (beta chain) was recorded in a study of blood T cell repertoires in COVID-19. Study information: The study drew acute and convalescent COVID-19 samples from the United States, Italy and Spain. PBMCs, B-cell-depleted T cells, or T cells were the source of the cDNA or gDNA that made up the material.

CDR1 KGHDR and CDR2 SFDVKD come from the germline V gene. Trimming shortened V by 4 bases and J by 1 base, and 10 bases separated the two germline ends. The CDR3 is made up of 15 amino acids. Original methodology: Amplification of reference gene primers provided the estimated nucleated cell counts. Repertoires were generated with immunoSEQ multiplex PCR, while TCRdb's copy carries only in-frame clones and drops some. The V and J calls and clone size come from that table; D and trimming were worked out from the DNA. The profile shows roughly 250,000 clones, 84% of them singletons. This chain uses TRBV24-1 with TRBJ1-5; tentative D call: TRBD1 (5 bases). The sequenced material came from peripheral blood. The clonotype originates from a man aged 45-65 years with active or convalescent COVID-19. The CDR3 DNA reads TGTGCCACCAGTGACCCCCAGGGAAGCAATCAGCCCCAGCATTTT. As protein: CATSDPQGSNQPQHF.